The sequence of this T cell receptor beta chain was determined in a study of identifying expanded T cells in peripheral blood. The study's findings and limits: Clone count variance between roughly 2-week samples rose with total template count.

Assay used: immunoSEQ multiplex PCR; TCRdb lists only in-frame clones, some missing. There are some 90,000 clones in the sample; 88% occur only once, and roughly 19% lies in the top ten. No infections or other immune events were documented during collection. Worth noting for this clone: Its antigen is not identified.

Sequencing was done on a sample of blood. The clonotype was recovered from a person aged 18 to 75 in good health.

The CDR3 sequence: CASRPGLASTGELFF. The DNA of the CDR3 is TGCGCCAGCAGACCGGGACTAGCTTCCACCGGGGAGCTGTTTTTT. The chain is built from TRBV5-1 and TRBJ2-2; 9 bases align to TRBD2. Germline values: CDR1 SGHRS, CDR2 YFSETQ. The CDR3 extends over 15 amino acids. V was pared by 5 bases and J by 4 bases, with 6 bases of the junction left unmatched.